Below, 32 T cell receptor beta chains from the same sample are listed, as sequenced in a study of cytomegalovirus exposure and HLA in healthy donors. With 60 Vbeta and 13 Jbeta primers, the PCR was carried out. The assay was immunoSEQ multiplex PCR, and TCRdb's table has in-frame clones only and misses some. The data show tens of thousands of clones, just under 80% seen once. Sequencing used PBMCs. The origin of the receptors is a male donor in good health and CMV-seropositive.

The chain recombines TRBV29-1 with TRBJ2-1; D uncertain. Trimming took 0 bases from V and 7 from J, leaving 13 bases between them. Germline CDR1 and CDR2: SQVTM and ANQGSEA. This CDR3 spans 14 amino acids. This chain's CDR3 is CSVEETGSKNEQFF. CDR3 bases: TGCAGCGTTGAAGAAACCGGGTCTAAAAATGAGCAGTTCTTC.

This CDR3 reads CASSLSPTQGTYGYTF. CDR3 DNA: TGTGCCAGCAGTTTATCCCCCACACAGGGGACCTATGGCTACACCTTC. This chain links TRBV27 with TRBJ1-2; 7 bases agree with TRBD1. Germline CDR1 is MNHEY and CDR2 is SMNVEV (reference sequence). V shed 0 bases, J shed 4 bases, and the junction held 8 bases outside the gene matches. The CDR3 runs to 16 residues.

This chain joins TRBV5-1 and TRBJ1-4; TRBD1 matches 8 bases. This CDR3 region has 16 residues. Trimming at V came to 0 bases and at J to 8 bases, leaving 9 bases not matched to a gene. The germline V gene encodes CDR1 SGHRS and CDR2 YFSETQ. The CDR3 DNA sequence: TGCGCCAGCAGCTTGGCTCGACAGGGGATAAGCGAAAAACTGTTTTTT. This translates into CASSLARQGISEKLFF.

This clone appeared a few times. The CDR3 DNA reads as TGTGCCAGCAGCCCCGCGGGGGGGTTCTCCTACGAGCAGTACTTC. It yields the protein CASSPAGGFSYEQYF. The chain joins TRBV28 to TRBJ2-7; 9 bases align to TRBD2. The V segment lost 6 bases and the J segment 0 bases; nucleotides outside the gene matches: 6. The CDR3 is 15 amino acids. Per the germline V gene, CDR1 is MDHEN and CDR2 is SYDVKM.

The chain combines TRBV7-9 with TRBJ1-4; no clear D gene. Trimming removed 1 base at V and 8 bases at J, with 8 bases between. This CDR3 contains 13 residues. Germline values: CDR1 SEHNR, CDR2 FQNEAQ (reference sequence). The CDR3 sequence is CASSLGGTEKLFF. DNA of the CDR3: TGTGCCAGCAGCTTAGGCGGCACCGAAAAACTGTTTTTT.

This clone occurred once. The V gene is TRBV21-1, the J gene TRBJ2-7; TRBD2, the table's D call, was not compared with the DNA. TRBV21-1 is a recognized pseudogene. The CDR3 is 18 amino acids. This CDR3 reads CASSKVPPEAHSRREQYF. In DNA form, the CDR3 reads TGTGCCAGCAGCAAAGTTCCACCTGAGGCCCACTCGCGGCGCGAGCAGTACTTC.

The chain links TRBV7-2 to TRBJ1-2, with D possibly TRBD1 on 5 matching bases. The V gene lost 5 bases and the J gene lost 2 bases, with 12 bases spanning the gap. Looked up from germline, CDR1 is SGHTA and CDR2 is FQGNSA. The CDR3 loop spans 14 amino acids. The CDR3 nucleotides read TGTGCCAGCAGCCCCGTTACAGGAAACTATGGCTACACCTTC. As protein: CASSPVTGNYGYTF.

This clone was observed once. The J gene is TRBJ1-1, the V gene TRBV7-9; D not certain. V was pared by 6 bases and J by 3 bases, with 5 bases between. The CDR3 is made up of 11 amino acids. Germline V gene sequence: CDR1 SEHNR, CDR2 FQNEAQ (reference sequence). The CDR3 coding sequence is TGTGCCAGCAGGGGAGACACTGAAGCTTTCTTT. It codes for CASRGDTEAFF.

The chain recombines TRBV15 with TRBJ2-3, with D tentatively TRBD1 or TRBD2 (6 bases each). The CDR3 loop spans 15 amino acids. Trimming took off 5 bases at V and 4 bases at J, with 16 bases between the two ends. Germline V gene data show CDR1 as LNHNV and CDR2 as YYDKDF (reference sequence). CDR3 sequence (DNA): TGTGCCACCAGCGGAGGACAGACTAGGGCAGATACGCAGTATTTT. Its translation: CATSGGQTRADTQYF.

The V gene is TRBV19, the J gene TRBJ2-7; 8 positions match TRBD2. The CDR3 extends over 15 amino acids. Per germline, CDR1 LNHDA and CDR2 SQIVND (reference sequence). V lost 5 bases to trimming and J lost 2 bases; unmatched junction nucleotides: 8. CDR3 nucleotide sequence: TGTGCCAGTAGTCAGGGTAGCGGGGCGACCTACGAGCAGTACTTC. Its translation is CASSQGSGATYEQYF.

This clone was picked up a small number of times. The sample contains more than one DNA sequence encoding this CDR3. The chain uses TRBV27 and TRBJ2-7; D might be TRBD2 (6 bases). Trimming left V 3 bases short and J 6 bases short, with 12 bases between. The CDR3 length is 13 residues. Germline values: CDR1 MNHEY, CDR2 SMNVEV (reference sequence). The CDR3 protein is CASSFGSGAEQYF. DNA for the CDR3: TGTGCCAGCAGTTTCGGTAGCGGTGCCGAGCAGTACTTC.

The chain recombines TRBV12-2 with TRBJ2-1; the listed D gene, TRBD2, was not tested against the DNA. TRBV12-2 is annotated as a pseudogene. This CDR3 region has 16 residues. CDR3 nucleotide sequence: TGTGCAAGTCGCTTAGGGATTAGCGGGAGGGCCAATGAGCAGTTCTTC. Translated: CASRLGISGRANEQFF.

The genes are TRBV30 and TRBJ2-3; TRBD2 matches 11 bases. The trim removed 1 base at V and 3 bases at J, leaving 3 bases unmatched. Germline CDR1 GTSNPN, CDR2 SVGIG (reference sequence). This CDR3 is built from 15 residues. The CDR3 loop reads CAWSAGTSGTDTQYF. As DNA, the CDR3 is TGTGCCTGGAGTGCCGGGACTAGCGGAACAGATACGCAGTATTTT.

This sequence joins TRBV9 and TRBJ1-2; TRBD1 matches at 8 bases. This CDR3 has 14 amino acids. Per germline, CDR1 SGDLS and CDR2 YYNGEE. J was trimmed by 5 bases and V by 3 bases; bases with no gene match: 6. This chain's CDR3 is CASSERGQDYGYTF. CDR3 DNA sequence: TGTGCCAGCAGCGAACGGGGACAGGATTATGGCTACACCTTC.

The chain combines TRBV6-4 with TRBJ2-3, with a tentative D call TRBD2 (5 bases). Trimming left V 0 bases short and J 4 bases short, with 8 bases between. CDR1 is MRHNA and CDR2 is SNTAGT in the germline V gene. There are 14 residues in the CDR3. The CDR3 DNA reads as TGTGCCAGCAGTGACTCGGGGAGACCAGATACGCAGTATTTT. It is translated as CASSDSGRPDTQYF.

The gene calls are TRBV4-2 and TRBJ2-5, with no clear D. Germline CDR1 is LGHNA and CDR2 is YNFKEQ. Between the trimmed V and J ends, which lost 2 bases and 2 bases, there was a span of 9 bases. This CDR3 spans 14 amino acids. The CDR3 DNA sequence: TGTGCCAGCAGCCAAATCACGGAGCAAGAGACCCAGTACTTC. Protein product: CASSQITEQETQYF.

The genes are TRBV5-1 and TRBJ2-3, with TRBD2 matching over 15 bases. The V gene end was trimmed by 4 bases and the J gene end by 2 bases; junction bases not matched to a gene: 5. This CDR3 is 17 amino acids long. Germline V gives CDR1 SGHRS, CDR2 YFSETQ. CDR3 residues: CASSPGLAGGLTDTQYF. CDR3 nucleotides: TGCGCCAGCAGCCCGGGACTAGCGGGGGGCCTCACAGATACGCAGTATTTT.

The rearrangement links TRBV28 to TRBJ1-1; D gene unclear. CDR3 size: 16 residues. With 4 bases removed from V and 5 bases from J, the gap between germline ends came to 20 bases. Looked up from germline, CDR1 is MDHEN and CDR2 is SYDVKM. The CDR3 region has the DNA TGTGCCAGCAGTTCATCCCGGGGAGGCGGGGAAACTGAAGCTTTCTTT. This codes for CASSSSRGGGETEAFF. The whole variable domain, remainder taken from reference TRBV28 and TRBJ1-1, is DVKVTQSSRYLVKRTGEKVFLECVQDMDHENMFWYRQDPGLGLRLIYFSYDVKMKEKGDIPEGYSVSREKKERFSLILESASTNQTSMYLCASSSSRGGGETEAFFGQGTRLTVV.

CDR3 in DNA: TGTGCCAGCAGTTTATCGGGGCGGAGGGACGAGCAGTACTTC. Its translation is CASSLSGRRDEQYF. The chain is built from TRBV28 and TRBJ2-7, with a tentative D call TRBD2 (6 bases). CDR1 is MDHEN and CDR2 is SYDVKM in the germline V gene. This CDR3 contains 14 residues. Deletions cut 1 base from V and 5 bases from J, with 12 bases between. The variable domain in full, completed from reference TRBV28 and TRBJ2-7, reads DVKVTQSSRYLVKRTGEKVFLECVQDMDHENMFWYRQDPGLGLRLIYFSYDVKMKEKGDIPEGYSVSREKKERFSLILESASTNQTSMYLCASSLSGRRDEQYFGPGTRLTVT.

The CDR3 loop reads CASRRDRGHGELFF. The CDR3 DNA follows: TGTGCCAGCAGGAGGGACAGGGGTCACGGGGAGCTGTTTTTT. The chain links TRBV6-5 to TRBJ2-2, with 10 bases matching TRBD1. The V gene's germline CDR1 is MNHEY and CDR2 SVGAGI. The CDR3 loop spans 14 amino acids. The ends lost 6 bases at V and 7 bases at J; junction bases unmatched: 5.

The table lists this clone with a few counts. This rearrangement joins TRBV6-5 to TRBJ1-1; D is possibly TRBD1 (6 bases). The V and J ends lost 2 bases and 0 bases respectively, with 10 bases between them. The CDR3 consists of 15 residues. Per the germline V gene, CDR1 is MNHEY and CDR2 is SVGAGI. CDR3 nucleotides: TGTGCCAGCAGTTACCAGGGGTCCGTGAACACTGAAGCTTTCTTT. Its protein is CASSYQGSVNTEAFF.

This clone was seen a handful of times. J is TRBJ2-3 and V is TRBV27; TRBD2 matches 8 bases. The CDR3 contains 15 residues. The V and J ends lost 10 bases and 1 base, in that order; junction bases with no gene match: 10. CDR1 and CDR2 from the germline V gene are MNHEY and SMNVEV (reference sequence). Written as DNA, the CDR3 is TGTGCCACCCGTTCAGCGGGAGACGGCACAGATACGCAGTATTTT. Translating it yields CATRSAGDGTDTQYF.

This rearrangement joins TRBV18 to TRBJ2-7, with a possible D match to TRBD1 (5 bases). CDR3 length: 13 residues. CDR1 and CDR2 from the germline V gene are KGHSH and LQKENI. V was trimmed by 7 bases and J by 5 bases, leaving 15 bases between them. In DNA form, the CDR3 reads TGTGCCAGCTGGGGCTCGCTGGGCCACGAGCAGTACTTC. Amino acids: CASWGSLGHEQYF.

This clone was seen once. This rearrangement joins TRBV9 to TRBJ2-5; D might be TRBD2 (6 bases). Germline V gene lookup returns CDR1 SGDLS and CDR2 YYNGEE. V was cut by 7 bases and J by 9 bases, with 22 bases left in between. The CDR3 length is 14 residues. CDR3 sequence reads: CASGTSRDRVAQYF. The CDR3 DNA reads TGTGCCAGCGGAACTAGCCGAGACCGGGTGGCCCAGTACTTC.

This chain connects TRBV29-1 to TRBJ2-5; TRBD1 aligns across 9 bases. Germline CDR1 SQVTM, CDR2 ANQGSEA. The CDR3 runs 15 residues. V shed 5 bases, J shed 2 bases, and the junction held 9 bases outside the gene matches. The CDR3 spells CSVPKPTGGQETQYF. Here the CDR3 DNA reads TGCAGCGTTCCCAAACCGACAGGGGGTCAAGAGACCCAGTACTTC.

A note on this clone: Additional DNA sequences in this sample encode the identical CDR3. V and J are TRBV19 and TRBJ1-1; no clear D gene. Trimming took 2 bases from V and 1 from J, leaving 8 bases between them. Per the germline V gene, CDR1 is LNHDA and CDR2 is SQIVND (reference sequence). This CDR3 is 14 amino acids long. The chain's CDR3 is CASSINRGNTEAFF. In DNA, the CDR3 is TGTGCCAGTAGTATAAACCGGGGGAACACTGAAGCTTTCTTT.

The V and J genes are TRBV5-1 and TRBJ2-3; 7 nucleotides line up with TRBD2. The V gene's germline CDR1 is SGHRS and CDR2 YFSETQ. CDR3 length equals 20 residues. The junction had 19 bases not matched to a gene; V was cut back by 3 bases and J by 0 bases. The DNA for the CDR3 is TGCGCCAGCAGCTCGGACCTCGGAAACCAACTAGCGCCTAGCACAGATACGCAGTATTTT. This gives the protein CASSSDLGNQLAPSTDTQYF.

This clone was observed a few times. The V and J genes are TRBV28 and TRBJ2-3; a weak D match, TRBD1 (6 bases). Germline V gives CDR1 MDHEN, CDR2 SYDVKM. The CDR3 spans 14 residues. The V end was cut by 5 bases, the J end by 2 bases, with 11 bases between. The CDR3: CASSHRQDTDTQYF. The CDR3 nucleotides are TGTGCCAGCAGTCATCGACAGGACACAGATACGCAGTATTTT.

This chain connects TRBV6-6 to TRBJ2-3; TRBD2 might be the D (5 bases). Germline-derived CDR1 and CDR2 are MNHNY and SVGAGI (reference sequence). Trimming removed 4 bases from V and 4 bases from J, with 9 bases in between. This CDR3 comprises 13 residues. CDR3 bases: TGTGCCAGCAGTTTACTCGGGGCAGATACGCAGTATTTT. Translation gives CASSLLGADTQYF.

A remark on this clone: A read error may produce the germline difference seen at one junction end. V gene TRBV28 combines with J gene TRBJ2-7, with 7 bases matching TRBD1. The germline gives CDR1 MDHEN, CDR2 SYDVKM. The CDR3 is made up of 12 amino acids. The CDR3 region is CASSLRQGAGHF. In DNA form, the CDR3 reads TGTGCCAGCAGTTTACGACAGGGTGCTGGGCACTTC.

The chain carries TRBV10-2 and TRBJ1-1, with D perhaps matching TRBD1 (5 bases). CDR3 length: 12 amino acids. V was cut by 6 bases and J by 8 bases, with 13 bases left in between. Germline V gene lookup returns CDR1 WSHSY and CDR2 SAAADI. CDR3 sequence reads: CASSRRGSEAFF. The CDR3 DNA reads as TGCGCCAGCAGCCGGCGGGGCTCGGAAGCTTTCTTT.

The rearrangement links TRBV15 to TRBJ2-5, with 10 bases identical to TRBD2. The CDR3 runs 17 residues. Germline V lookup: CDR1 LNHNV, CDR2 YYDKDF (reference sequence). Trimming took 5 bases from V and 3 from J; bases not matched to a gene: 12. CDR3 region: CATSRSQILAGKETQYF. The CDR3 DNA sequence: TGTGCCACCAGCCGATCACAAATACTAGCGGGGAAAGAGACCCAGTACTTC.